These 28 T cell receptor beta chains were all obtained from the same sample, sequenced in a study of cytomegalovirus exposure and HLA in healthy donors. Amplification used 60 Vbeta primers and 13 Jbeta primers. Assay used: immunoSEQ multiplex PCR; TCRdb lists only in-frame clones, some missing. The sample lists 130,000 or so clones, 70% to 85% occurring once. The sequenced material came from PBMCs. The receptors originated from a female donor in good health and CMV-seronegative.

The chain carries TRBV7-9 and TRBJ2-3, with D maybe TRBD1 (5 bases). Germline-derived CDR1 and CDR2 are SEHNR and FQNEAQ (reference sequence). The V end was cut by 2 bases, the J end by 4 bases, with 13 bases between. The CDR3 has 15 amino acids. This chain's CDR3 is CASSLTAGPADTQYF. DNA for the CDR3: TGTGCCAGCAGCTTAACGGCAGGGCCCGCAGATACGCAGTATTTT.

The DNA for the CDR3 is TGTGCCAGCAGTTTACAGGGGGCCGATAGAAATCAGCCCCAGCATTTT. Amino acid sequence: CASSLQGADRNQPQHF. The V call is TRBV28, the J call TRBJ1-5, with TRBD1 matching 8 bases. The CDR3 extends over 16 amino acids. The germline V gene encodes CDR1 MDHEN and CDR2 SYDVKM. V trimming: 2 bases; J trimming: 4 bases; junction bases outside the gene matches: 7.

The chain uses TRBV7-8 and TRBJ2-7; 7 bases agree with TRBD2. Germline V lookup: CDR1 SGHVS, CDR2 FQNEAQ. V dropped 3 bases and J dropped 0; count of bases not matched to a gene: 8. This CDR3 is 16 amino acids long. CDR3 nucleotides: TGTGCCAGCAGCTTGGGACGGCGGGAGAGCTCCTACGAGCAGTACTTC. Translation gives CASSLGRRESSYEQYF.

This clone appeared once. V gene TRBV7-2 combines with J gene TRBJ2-5; D ambiguous. Between the trimmed V and J ends, which lost 5 bases and 5 bases, there was a span of 18 bases. This CDR3 is built from 15 residues. Germline loops: CDR1 SGHTA, CDR2 FQGNSA. In nucleotides, the CDR3 is TGTGCCAGCAGCGACGACGGCGCTTCGAGGGAGACCCAGTACTTC. Amino acids: CASSDDGASRETQYF. Using reference TRBV7-2 and TRBJ2-5 for the parts outside the CDR3, the full variable domain is GAGVSQSPSNKVTEKGKDVELRCDPISGHTALYWYRQSLGQGLEFLIYFQGNSAPDKSGLPSDRFSAERTGGSVSTLTIQRTQQEDSAVYLCASSDDGASRETQYFGPGTRLLVL.

This clone was seen only a few times. The genes are TRBV15 and TRBJ2-7; the match to TRBD1 covers 7 bases. The CDR3 is made up of 15 amino acids. Germline V gene data show CDR1 as LNHNV and CDR2 as YYDKDF (reference sequence). After removal of 5 bases from V and 6 bases from J, the junction contained 13 bases not matched to a gene. CDR3 loop: CATSPQETGLGEQYF. DNA of the CDR3: TGTGCCACCAGCCCCCAGGAGACAGGGCTAGGCGAGCAGTACTTC.

The chain is built from TRBV11-2 and TRBJ1-1, with D possibly TRBD1 on 5 matching bases. V dropped 5 bases and J dropped 4 bases, with 11 bases sitting between them. The CDR3 spans 13 residues. Germline-derived CDR1 and CDR2 are SGHAT and FQNNGV. CDR3 nucleotides: TGTGCCAGCAGCAGGACAAGGATCACTGAAGCTTTCTTT. Its translation: CASSRTRITEAFF.

The chain uses TRBV13 and TRBJ2-5, with D perhaps TRBD2 (6 bases). Germline V lookup: CDR1 PRHDT, CDR2 FYEKMQ (reference sequence). CDR3 length: 15 residues. Trimming removed 1 base at V and 6 bases at J, with 15 bases between. In DNA form, the CDR3 reads TGTGCCAGCAGCTTAGCCCTAGCGAGGGCCAAGACCCAGTACTTC. Amino acid sequence: CASSLALARAKTQYF.

The chain employs TRBV2 and TRBJ2-1; TRBD2 agrees at 7 bases. The CDR3 sequence is 15 residues long. Trimming removed 5 bases from V and 3 bases from J; junction bases left unmatched: 7. The germline gives CDR1 SNHLY, CDR2 FYNNEI. The CDR3 protein is CASSWALADYNEQFF. The CDR3 nucleotides read TGTGCCAGCAGTTGGGCGCTAGCGGACTACAATGAGCAGTTCTTC.

The rearrangement joins TRBV29-1 to TRBJ1-4, with D unclear. This CDR3 spans 11 amino acids. Germline V gene data show CDR1 as SQVTM and CDR2 as ANQGSEA. Trimming shortened V by 6 bases and J by 8 bases, and 10 bases separated the two germline ends. In DNA form, the CDR3 reads TGCAGCGTGCTCACATGGGAAAAACTGTTTTTT. Translation gives CSVLTWEKLFF. The whole variable domain, remainder taken from reference TRBV29-1 and TRBJ1-4, is SAVISQKPSRDICQRGTSLTIQCQVDSQVTMMFWYRQQPGQSLTLIATANQGSEATYESGFVIDKFPISRPNLTFSTLTVSNMSPEDSSIYLCSVLTWEKLFFGSGTQLSVL.

The chain links TRBV5-1 to TRBJ2-3; 14 nucleotides line up with TRBD2. Unmatched junction bases numbered 12, after V lost 4 bases and J lost 5 bases. CDR3 length: 18 residues. The germline V gene has CDR1 SGHRS and CDR2 YFSETQ. Here the CDR3 reads CASSITGTSGSGGDTQYF. CDR3 DNA sequence: TGCGCCAGCAGCATAACCGGGACTAGCGGGAGTGGTGGAGATACGCAGTATTTT. Complete variable domain (other parts from reference TRBV5-1 and TRBJ2-3): KAGVTQTPRYLIKTRGQQVTLSCSPISGHRSVSWYQQTPGQGLQFLFEYFSETQRNKGNFPGRFSGRQFSNSRSEMNVSTLELGDSALYLCASSITGTSGSGGDTQYFGPGTRLTVL.

This sequence joins TRBV28 and TRBJ2-2; a possible D gene is TRBD2 (5 bases). This CDR3 is built from 15 residues. CDR1 is MDHEN, CDR2 SYDVKM, per germline. The V and J ends lost 2 bases and 2 bases respectively, with 9 bases between them. In DNA form, the CDR3 reads TGTGCCAGCAGTTTAACGGGGTCCAACACCGGGGAGCTGTTTTTT. Protein: CASSLTGSNTGELFF.

The chain couples TRBV7-2 to TRBJ1-5; D possibly corresponds to TRBD1 (5 bases). V lost 5 bases and J lost 2, with 10 bases in between. From germline, CDR1 is SGHTA and CDR2 FQGNSA. This CDR3 contains 14 residues. In DNA, the CDR3 is TGTGCCAGCAGCCCCCGGGGGGGCAATCAGCCCCAGCATTTT. Its translation: CASSPRGGNQPQHF.

The chain links TRBV5-4 to TRBJ1-2, with 9 bases fitting TRBD1. Germline loops: CDR1 SGHNT, CDR2 YYREEE (reference sequence). V lost 0 bases to trimming and J lost 5 bases; unmatched junction nucleotides: 5. There are 15 residues in the CDR3. The CDR3 here is CASSLAAGQGYGYTF. DNA of the CDR3: TGTGCCAGCAGCTTGGCCGCGGGACAGGGTTATGGCTACACCTTC.

The rearrangement links TRBV5-1 to TRBJ2-1; weak D call: TRBD1 (5 bases). The CDR3 loop spans 15 amino acids. V was trimmed by 0 bases and J by 0 bases, leaving 7 bases between them. Per germline, CDR1 SGHRS and CDR2 YFSETQ. The CDR3 DNA reads as TGCGCCAGCAGCTTGGGGACAATCTCCTACAATGAGCAGTTCTTC. It yields the protein CASSLGTISYNEQFF.

The genes are TRBV20-1 and TRBJ2-3; D not certain. The CDR3 runs to 10 residues. Deletions cut 3 bases from V and 7 bases from J, with 5 bases between. Germline CDR1 and CDR2: DFQATT and SNEGSKA (reference sequence). CDR3 bases: TGCAGTGCTAGTGCGAATACGCAGTATTTT. Its translation: CSASANTQYF.

J is TRBJ1-4 and V is TRBV4-1, with D perhaps matching TRBD1 (5 bases). This CDR3 spans 15 amino acids. Germline V lookup: CDR1 MGHRA, CDR2 YSYEKL. V was cut by 1 base and J by 8 bases, with 14 bases left in between. CDR3: CASSQGTGGGEKLFF. The CDR3 nucleotides are TGCGCCAGCAGCCAAGGTACGGGGGGAGGCGAAAAACTGTTTTTT.

This rearrangement joins TRBV2 to TRBJ1-4, with D possibly matching TRBD1 (6 bases). The CDR3 is 13 amino acids. V shed 7 bases and J shed 8 bases, with 14 bases lying between them. The germline V gene encodes CDR1 SNHLY and CDR2 FYNNEI. DNA of the CDR3: TGTGCCAGCAAGGGGGGGCGAAAAGAAAAACTGTTTTTT. Residues: CASKGGRKEKLFF.

Notes on this clone: Other DNA sequences in this sample translate to the same CDR3. The chain links TRBV28 to TRBJ1-2; D remains ambiguous. Trimming stripped 2 bases from V and 8 bases from J, with 12 bases between. Germline V gene data show CDR1 as MDHEN and CDR2 as SYDVKM. The CDR3 is made up of 13 amino acids. CDR3 region: CASSLEDYWGYTF. The CDR3 DNA follows: TGTGCCAGCAGTTTAGAGGACTATTGGGGCTACACCTTC.

The chain joins TRBV27 to TRBJ1-1; D is unclear. V was pared by 0 bases and J by 3 bases, with 11 bases between. The CDR3 contains 15 residues. Germline-derived CDR1 and CDR2 are MNHEY and SMNVEV (reference sequence). As DNA, the CDR3 is TGTGCCAGCAGTTTATCGTGGAGGGCTGACACTGAAGCTTTCTTT. Its protein is CASSLSWRADTEAFF.

The gene calls are TRBV11-2 and TRBJ2-3, with TRBD2 matching over 7 bases. The CDR3 runs to 16 residues. V trimming: 1 base; J trimming: 1 base; junction bases outside the gene matches: 5. Germline loops: CDR1 SGHAT, CDR2 FQNNGV. CDR3 nucleotides: TGTGCCAGCAGCTTAGGGGTGGCGGGGGGCACAGATACGCAGTATTTT. Amino acid sequence: CASSLGVAGGTDTQYF.

The rearrangement links TRBV21-1 to TRBJ1-4; the table's D call TRBD1 went unverified against the DNA. TRBV21-1 is assigned pseudogene status. The CDR3 extends over 15 amino acids. The CDR3, as DNA: TGTGCCAGCAGCAAAGTAGGACAGGGGTGGAAAAAACTGTTTTTT. This gives the protein CASSKVGQGWKKLFF.

The J gene is TRBJ2-7, the V gene TRBV27; no clear D gene. In germline, CDR1 is MNHEY, CDR2 SMNVEV (reference sequence). The V and J ends lost 4 bases and 3 bases respectively, with 10 bases between them. This CDR3 region has 13 residues. The CDR3 loop reads CASSSGGLYEQYF. CDR3 in DNA: TGTGCCAGCAGTTCAGGTGGGCTCTACGAGCAGTACTTC.

This rearrangement joins TRBV27 to TRBJ2-1, with 10 nucleotides matching TRBD2. Losses at the gene ends were 5 bases for V and 9 bases for J; bases not matched to a gene: 10. This CDR3 is 15 amino acids long. From germline, CDR1 is MNHEY and CDR2 SMNVEV (reference sequence). CDR3 sequence: CASSRQREGRREQFF. The CDR3, as DNA: TGTGCCAGCAGTCGACAGCGGGAGGGCCGGCGTGAGCAGTTCTTC.

The rearrangement joins TRBV27 to TRBJ2-1; 7 nucleotides line up with TRBD2. Looked up from germline, CDR1 is MNHEY and CDR2 is SMNVEV (reference sequence). This CDR3 contains 16 residues. J gave up 1 base and V 3 bases, and 6 bases lay outside the gene matches. The CDR3 DNA follows: TGTGCCAGCAGTTTGGTCGGCGGGAGATCCTACAATGAGCAGTTCTTC. Protein: CASSLVGGRSYNEQFF.

The chain combines TRBV30 with TRBJ2-3; D ambiguous. The CDR3 sequence is 15 residues long. Deletions cut 8 bases from V and 0 bases from J, with 18 bases between. In germline, CDR1 is GTSNPN, CDR2 SVGIG (reference sequence). CDR3 loop: CARTNRFLSTDTQYF. In DNA form, the CDR3 reads TGTGCCCGCACTAATCGATTCCTTAGCACAGATACGCAGTATTTT.

The V and J genes are TRBV18 and TRBJ2-3, with a possible D match to TRBD1 (5 bases). Trimming left V 4 bases short and J 0 bases short, with 17 bases between. Germline-derived CDR1 and CDR2 are KGHSH and LQKENI. This CDR3 contains 17 residues. The CDR3 sequence: CASSQKGRSISTDTQYF. The CDR3 region has the DNA TGTGCCAGCTCACAGAAGGGGCGATCGATAAGCACAGATACGCAGTATTTT.

The V call is TRBV9, the J call TRBJ2-3, with 8 bases that match TRBD2. The V segment lost 4 bases and the J segment 9 bases; nucleotides outside the gene matches: 7. Germline V CDR1 and CDR2: SGDLS, YYNGEE. This CDR3 is built from 13 residues. The chain's CDR3 is CASSPMSGRTQYF. CDR3 DNA sequence: TGTGCCAGCAGCCCCATGAGCGGGAGAACGCAGTATTTT.

This clone turned up a few times. The chain uses TRBV5-1 and TRBJ2-1; 10 bases align to TRBD2. Trimming cost V 4 bases and J 2 bases; bases outside gene matches: 0. The CDR3 covers 14 residues. Germline assignment: CDR1 SGHRS and CDR2 YFSETQ. CDR3 coding DNA: TGCGCCAGCAGCCTAGCGGGAGCCTACAATGAGCAGTTCTTC. This translates into CASSLAGAYNEQFF.